The sequence of this T cell receptor beta chain was determined in a study of blood T cell repertoires in COVID-19. Assay used: immunoSEQ multiplex PCR; TCRdb lists only in-frame clones, some missing. The sample has around 360,000 clones; 70% to 90% are singletons. The V gene's germline CDR1 is ENHRY and CDR2 SYGVKD. V was pared by 6 bases and J by 5 bases, with 22 bases of the junction left unmatched. The CDR3 loop spans 19 amino acids. The sample taken for sequencing was peripheral blood. The rearrangement uses TRBV10-3 and TRBJ1-2, with TRBD1 identical over 9 bases. The sequence was collected from a woman aged 25 to 39 with COVID-19, enrolled during active disease. The CDR3 region is CAISQITGTGSTLGYGYTF. The CDR3 DNA reads TGTGCCATCAGCCAGATCACCGGGACAGGGTCGACTTTGGGATATGGCTACACCTTC.